This T cell receptor (beta chain) is from a study of response to subunit inactivated influenza vaccine. As for this clonotype: What it recognizes is unknown.

The CDR3 is 16 amino acids. Unmatched junction bases numbered 7, after V lost 0 bases and J lost 4 bases. Per germline, CDR1 SGHRS and CDR2 YFSETQ. Study-wide findings and caveats: The study's authors posited that every seasonal influenza vaccination enlists few new T cells.

TCRdb re-derived calls from the RT-PCR reads in MiXCR, one entry per CDR3 protein. This sample yields 650,000 to 800,000 distinct CDR3 sequences, of which around 13% are seen a single time; less than 7% belongs to the top ten. The material sequenced was PBMCs from blood, taken 14 to 15 days before vaccination. The TCR comes from a man over 45 who received an inactivated influenza vaccine. The chain carries TRBV5-1 and TRBJ2-3; TRBD2 aligns across 8 bases. CDR3 protein: CASSLVAGGASDTQYF. CDR3 bases: TGCGCCAGCAGCTTGGTGGCCGGGGGGGCTTCAGATACGCAGTATTTT.